These 18 T cell receptor beta chains were all obtained from the same sample, sequenced in a study of response to subunit inactivated influenza vaccine. TCRdb processed the RT-PCR reads anew with MiXCR; each CDR3 protein has one entry. The profile shows around 250,000 distinct CDR3 sequences, more than 10% of them singletons. The sequenced sample was non-naive T cells sorted from PBMCs, obtained around two weeks before vaccination. These receptors were obtained from a man aged 50-59 years who received an inactivated influenza vaccine.

This clonotype was counted ten times or more. The rearrangement joins TRBV5-6 to TRBJ2-5; a weak D match, TRBD1 (6 bases). Trimming stripped 3 bases from V and 2 bases from J, with 11 bases between. CDR3 length equals 14 residues. Germline V gene sequence: CDR1 SGHDT, CDR2 YYEEEE. The CDR3 protein is CASSWGTKQETQYF. CDR3 sequence (DNA): TGTGCCAGCAGCTGGGGGACAAAACAAGAGACCCAGTACTTC.

This chain links TRBV10-3 with TRBJ1-5; the D gene is possibly TRBD1 (5 bases). This CDR3 spans 17 amino acids. The germline V gene has CDR1 ENHRY and CDR2 SYGVKD. V shed 6 bases and J shed 1 base, with 19 bases lying between them. Here the CDR3 DNA reads TGTGCCATCAGCGAAATCGGTGGGGCAGGCAGCAATCAGCCCCAGCATTTT. Protein: CAISEIGGAGSNQPQHF.

The chain is built from TRBV7-2 and TRBJ1-2; a weak D match, TRBD1 (6 bases). CDR3 length: 15 residues. Germline V lookup: CDR1 SGHTA, CDR2 FQGNSA. Trimming took 1 base from V and 8 from J, leaving 17 bases between them. Here the CDR3 DNA reads TGTGCCAGCAGCTTAGGGGGGGCTCGGTTGGGAGGCTACACCTTC. The encoded protein is CASSLGGARLGGYTF.

This clonotype was detected only a few times. The V call is TRBV6-6, the J call TRBJ1-5; D is undetermined. Per the germline V gene, CDR1 is MNHNY and CDR2 is SVGAGI (reference sequence). There are 13 residues in the CDR3. V lost 5 bases and J 6 bases, leaving 11 bases between the germline ends. The CDR3: CASSHTDVQPQHF. The CDR3 DNA reads as TGTGCCAGCAGTCACACCGACGTTCAGCCCCAGCATTTT.

This clonotype has a count of ten or more. At one end, the junction sequence differs from germline, possibly due to a read error. The rearrangement links TRBV29-1 to TRBJ2-7, with D tentatively TRBD1 or TRBD2 (5 bases each). This CDR3 comprises 12 residues. Germline V lookup: CDR1 SQVTM, CDR2 ANQGSEA. CDR3 nucleotides: TGCAGCGTCCGCCCTGGGGGTTACGAGCTGTACTTC. This encodes CSVRPGGYELYF.

The rearrangement uses TRBV5-1 and TRBJ2-7, with D perhaps matching TRBD1 or TRBD2 (5 bases each). There are 13 residues in the CDR3. Germline loops: CDR1 SGHRS, CDR2 YFSETQ. Between the trimmed V and J ends, which lost 0 bases and 7 bases, there was a span of 11 bases. The CDR3 region is CASSLGGNTEQYF. The CDR3 nucleotides read TGCGCCAGCAGCTTGGGGGGGAATACAGAGCAGTACTTC.

The J gene is TRBJ2-1, the V gene TRBV12-3 or TRBV12-4; no reliable D call. The germline V and J ends were trimmed by 6 bases and 0 bases, with 12 bases remaining between them. The CDR3 is 15 amino acids. This CDR3 is CASSPTLGSYNEQFF. The CDR3 bases are TGTGCCAGCAGCCCTACCCTAGGCTCCTACAATGAGCAGTTCTTC.

V and J are TRBV5-1 and TRBJ1-1; possible D gene TRBD1, 5 bases. Per the germline V gene, CDR1 is SGHRS and CDR2 is YFSETQ. V lost 3 bases, J lost 2 bases, and 11 bases lay in between. CDR3 size: 14 residues. As DNA, the CDR3 is TGCGCCAGCAGCTCGCTTGACAGTAACACTGAAGCTTTCTTT. Protein: CASSSLDSNTEAFF.

This clonotype was observed a handful of times. The chain recombines TRBV20-1 with TRBJ2-3; perhaps TRBD2 as D (6 bases). CDR1 and CDR2 (germline): DFQATT, SNEGSKA (reference sequence). The CDR3 is 14 residues long. Trimming left V 3 bases short and J 4 bases short, with 14 bases between. CDR3 sequence: CSASRPGGSDTQYF. CDR3 in DNA: TGCAGTGCTAGTAGGCCCGGGGGTTCAGATACGCAGTATTTT.

The table lists this clonotype with a few counts. This CDR3 is CATSATGIGELFF. The CDR3 DNA reads TGTGCCACCAGTGCGACAGGGATCGGGGAGCTGTTTTTT. This chain uses TRBV24-1 with TRBJ2-2; 7 nucleotides align to TRBD1. Germline-derived CDR1 and CDR2 are KGHDR and SFDVKD. J gave up 7 bases and V 5 bases, and 3 bases lay outside the gene matches. This CDR3 comprises 13 residues.

The chain links TRBV11-1 to TRBJ2-5, with 13 bases aligning to TRBD2. Germline trimming cut 2 bases from V and 9 bases from J; bases unmatched to any gene: 12. CDR1 is SGHAT and CDR2 is FQDESV in the germline V gene (reference sequence). This CDR3 comprises 17 residues. The CDR3 is CASSLSSTSGGTAAQYF. As DNA, the CDR3 is TGTGCCAGCAGCTTATCATCGACTAGCGGGGGGACGGCGGCCCAGTACTTC. The full variable domain, in which reference TRBV11-1 and TRBJ2-5 provide the parts outside the CDR3, is EAEVAQSPRYKITEKSQAVAFWCDPISGHATLYWYRQILGQGPELLVQFQDESVVDDSQLPKDRFSAERLKGVDSTLKIQPAELGDSAMYLCASSLSSTSGGTAAQYFGPGTRLLVL.

This clonotype was counted many times. J is TRBJ2-7 and V is TRBV15; 8 positions agree with TRBD2. There are 14 residues in the CDR3. The germline V gene encodes CDR1 LNHNV and CDR2 YYDKDF (reference sequence). V was clipped by 9 bases and J by 2 bases; unmatched bases: 9. The CDR3 reads CATSQVAGPYEQYF. The CDR3 region has the DNA TGTGCCACTTCCCAGGTAGCGGGACCCTACGAGCAGTACTTC.

This clonotype was seen a handful of times. The chain combines TRBV29-1 with TRBJ1-2, with D possibly TRBD1 on 6 matching bases. The V and J ends lost 2 bases and 4 bases respectively, with 8 bases between them. Germline values: CDR1 SQVTM, CDR2 ANQGSEA. The CDR3 runs 12 residues. For the CDR3, the DNA is TGCAGCGTTGAAAGGGGGAGCTATGGCTACACCTTC. Its protein is CSVERGSYGYTF.

J is TRBJ1-5 and V is TRBV4-3; maybe TRBD1 (5 bases). The V end lost 1 base, the J end lost 6 bases, and 10 bases lay between the germline ends. Germline CDR1 is LGHNA and CDR2 is YSLEER. The CDR3 contains 14 residues. The CDR3 DNA reads as TGCGCCAGCAGCCAAGGGGTTGGGGGTCAGCCCCAGCATTTT. Translated: CASSQGVGGQPQHF.

The V and J genes are TRBV30 and TRBJ1-1; a possible D gene is TRBD1 (6 bases). V gave up 3 bases and J gave up 7 bases, with 12 bases separating them. Germline loops: CDR1 GTSNPN, CDR2 SVGIG (reference sequence). The CDR3 is 12 residues long. Here the CDR3 DNA reads TGTGCCTGGAGGCCGACAGGCCATGAAGCTTTCTTT. Residues: CAWRPTGHEAFF. Full variable domain (rest looked up from reference TRBV30 and TRBJ1-1): SQTIHQWPATLVQPVGSPLSLECTVEGTSNPNLYWYRQAAGRGLQLLFYSVGIGQISSEVPQNLSASRPQDRQFILSSKKLLLSDSGFYLCAWRPTGHEAFFGQGTRLTVV.

The V gene is TRBV4-1, the J gene TRBJ2-7, with D possibly being TRBD2 (6 bases). The length of the CDR3 is 14 residues. Germline CDR1 reads MGHRA; CDR2 reads YSYEKL. Deletions cut 1 base from V and 1 base from J, with 8 bases between. CDR3 sequence reads: CASSQGGESYEQYF. The DNA of the CDR3 is TGCGCCAGCAGCCAAGGGGGGGAATCCTACGAGCAGTACTTC.

This clonotype came up a few times. This chain connects TRBV6-2 or TRBV6-3 to TRBJ1-1; 7 bases align to TRBD1. Germline trimming cut 6 bases from V and 2 bases from J; bases unmatched to any gene: 27. The germline V gene encodes CDR1 MNHEY and CDR2 SVGEGT. The CDR3 spans 21 residues. CDR3 residues: CASRQNRPSGGSPQPNTEAFF. The CDR3 coding sequence is TGTGCCAGCAGACAAAACCGGCCCTCAGGGGGTTCCCCCCAACCTAACACTGAAGCTTTCTTT.

In its sample, this clonotype was seen a few times. The chain carries TRBV11-2 and TRBJ2-5; D is unclear. The CDR3 totals 15 residues. The V gene's germline CDR1 is SGHAT and CDR2 FQNNGV. V was pared by 0 bases and J by 1 base, with 9 bases between. The CDR3 DNA is TGTGCCAGCAGCTTAGATCTTTACAGCCAAGAGACCCAGTACTTC. Encoded protein: CASSLDLYSQETQYF. The full variable domain, in which reference TRBV11-2 and TRBJ2-5 provide the parts outside the CDR3, is EAGVAQSPRYKIIEKRQSVAFWCNPISGHATLYWYQQILGQGPKLLIQFQNNGVVDDSQLPKDRFSAERLKGVDSTLKIQPAKLEDSAVYLCASSLDLYSQETQYFGPGTRLLVL.